The 2 T cell receptor beta chains presented below share a single source sample, sequenced in a study of post-analysis software for immune sequencing data. Study-level results: Relative to controls, patients had several TRBV segments at higher frequency, with TRBV5-6, TRBV5-1 and TRBV20-1 among these.

Presence of unique molecular identifiers characterized the TCR beta cDNA libraries. MiXCR, applied by TCRdb to the PCR reads, yields one record per CDR3 protein. The sample contains about 620,000 distinct CDR3 sequences, roughly 45% of which appear only once. No cognate antigen is known for these TCRs. Sequencing input: blood. All receptors derive from a girl aged 10-17 years with multiple sclerosis.

This rearrangement joins TRBV12-3 or TRBV12-4 to TRBJ2-5; tentative D call: TRBD2 (7 bases). The V and J ends lost 4 bases and 4 bases respectively, with 16 bases between them. This CDR3 is built from 15 residues. CDR3 amino acids: CASSSVTGRGETQYF. CDR3 sequence (DNA): TGTGCCAGCAGTTCCGTAACAGGGAGGGGAGAGACCCAGTACTTC.

This clonotype was detected a few times. The gene calls are TRBV12-3 or TRBV12-4 and TRBJ2-7, with D tentatively TRBD1 (6 bases). The CDR3 is 15 residues long. V shed 9 bases and J shed 2 bases, with 20 bases lying between them. The DNA for the CDR3 is TGTGCCAGTCTGAGCAGGGGCCGCGACCCCTACGAGCAGTACTTC. Its protein is CASLSRGRDPYEQYF.